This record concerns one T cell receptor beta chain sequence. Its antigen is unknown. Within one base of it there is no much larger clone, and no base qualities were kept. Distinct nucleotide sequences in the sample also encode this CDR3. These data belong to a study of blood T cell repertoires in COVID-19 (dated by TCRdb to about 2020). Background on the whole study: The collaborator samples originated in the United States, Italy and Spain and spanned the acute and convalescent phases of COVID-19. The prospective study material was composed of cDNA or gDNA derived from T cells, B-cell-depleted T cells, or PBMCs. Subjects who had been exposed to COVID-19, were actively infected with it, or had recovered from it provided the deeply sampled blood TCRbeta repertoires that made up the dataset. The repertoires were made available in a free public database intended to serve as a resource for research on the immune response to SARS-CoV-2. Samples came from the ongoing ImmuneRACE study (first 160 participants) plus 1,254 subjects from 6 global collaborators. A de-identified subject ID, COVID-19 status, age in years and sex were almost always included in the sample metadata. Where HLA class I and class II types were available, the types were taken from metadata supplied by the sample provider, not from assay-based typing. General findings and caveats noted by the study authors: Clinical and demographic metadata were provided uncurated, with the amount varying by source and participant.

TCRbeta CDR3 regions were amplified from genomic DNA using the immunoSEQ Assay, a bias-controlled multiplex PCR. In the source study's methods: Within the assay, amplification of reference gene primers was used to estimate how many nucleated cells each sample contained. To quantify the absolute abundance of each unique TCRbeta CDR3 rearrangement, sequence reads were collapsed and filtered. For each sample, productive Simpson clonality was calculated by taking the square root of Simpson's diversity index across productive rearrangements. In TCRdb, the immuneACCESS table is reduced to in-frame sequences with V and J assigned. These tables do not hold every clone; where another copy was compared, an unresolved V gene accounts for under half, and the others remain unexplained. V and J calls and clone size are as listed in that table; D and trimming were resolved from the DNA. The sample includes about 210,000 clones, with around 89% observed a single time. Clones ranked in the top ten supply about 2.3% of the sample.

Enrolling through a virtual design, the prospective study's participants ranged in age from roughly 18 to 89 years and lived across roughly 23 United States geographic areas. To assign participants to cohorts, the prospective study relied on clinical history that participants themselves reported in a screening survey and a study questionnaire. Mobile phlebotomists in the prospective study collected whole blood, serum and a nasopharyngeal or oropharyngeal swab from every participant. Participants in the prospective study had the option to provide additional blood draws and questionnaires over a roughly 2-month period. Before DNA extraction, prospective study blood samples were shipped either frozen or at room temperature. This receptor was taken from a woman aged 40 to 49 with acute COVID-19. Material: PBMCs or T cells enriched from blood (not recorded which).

Here is the DNA: TGTGCCAGCAGTTGGACAGGGGGCCTCGAGCAGTACTTC. Translated, this is CASSWTGGLEQYF. The chain uses TRBV12-3 or TRBV12-4 and TRBJ2-7, with 11 bases aligning to TRBD1. V ends up 4 bases short and J 6 bases short, with an unmatched junction base count of 2. Including cysteine and phenylalanine, the CDR3 has 13 amino acids. Of all the DNA, just the CDR3 is kept, 39 bases in frame from base 1.